The clone carrying this T cell receptor (beta chain) was observed a few times. The target antigen is unknown. The PCR contained 60 Vbeta and 13 Jbeta primers. Libraries were prepared by immunoSEQ multiplex PCR; TCRdb keeps only in-frame clonotypes and omits some of them. The sample consists of tens of thousands of clones, around 64% of them appearing once. The sample originates from a study of cytomegalovirus exposure and HLA in healthy donors. Findings of the study overall: Later findings reportedly placed an Asian-associated ancestry cluster below the roughly 670-donor mean for N-insertions.

The origin of this receptor is a human donor in good health. Input material: PBMCs.

The chain's CDR3 is CASSHPTGALSGYTF. CDR3 bases: TGCGCCAGCAGCCACCCGACAGGGGCCCTTTCAGGCTACACCTTC. The chain carries TRBV4-1 and TRBJ1-2; 8 bases fit TRBD1. The ends lost 3 bases at V and 8 bases at J; junction bases unmatched: 11. The CDR3 covers 15 residues. The germline CDR1 and CDR2 sequences are MGHRA and YSYEKL.